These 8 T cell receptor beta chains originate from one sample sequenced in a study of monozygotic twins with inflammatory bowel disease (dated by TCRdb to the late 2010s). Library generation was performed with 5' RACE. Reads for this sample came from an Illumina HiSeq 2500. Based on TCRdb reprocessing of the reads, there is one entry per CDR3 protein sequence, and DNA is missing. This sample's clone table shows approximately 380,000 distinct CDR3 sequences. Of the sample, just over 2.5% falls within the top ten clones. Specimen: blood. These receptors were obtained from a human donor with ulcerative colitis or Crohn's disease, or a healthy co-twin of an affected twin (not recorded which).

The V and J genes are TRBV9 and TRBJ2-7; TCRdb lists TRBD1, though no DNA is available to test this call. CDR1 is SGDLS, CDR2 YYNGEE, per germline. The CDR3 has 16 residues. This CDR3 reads CASSPITGGGSYEQYF.

CDR3 protein: CASSQDRAGFPEQFF. This rearrangement joins TRBV7-9 to TRBJ2-1; TCRdb outputs TRBD1, but without DNA this stays unchecked. The V gene's germline CDR1 is SEHNR and CDR2 FQNEAQ (reference sequence). CDR3 length: 15 residues.

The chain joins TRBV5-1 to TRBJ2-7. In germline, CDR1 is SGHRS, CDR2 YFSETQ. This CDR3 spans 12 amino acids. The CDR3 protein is CASSPNIDEQYF. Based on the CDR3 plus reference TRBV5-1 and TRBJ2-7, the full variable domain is KAGVTQTPRYLIKTRGQQVTLSCSPISGHRSVSWYQQTPGQGLQFLFEYFSETQRNKGNFPGRFSGRQFSNSRSEMNVSTLELGDSALYLCASSPNIDEQYFGPGTRLTVT.

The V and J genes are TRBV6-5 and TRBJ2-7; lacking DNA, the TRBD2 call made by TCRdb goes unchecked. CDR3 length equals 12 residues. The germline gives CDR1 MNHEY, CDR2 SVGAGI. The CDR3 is CATTSGGYEQYF.

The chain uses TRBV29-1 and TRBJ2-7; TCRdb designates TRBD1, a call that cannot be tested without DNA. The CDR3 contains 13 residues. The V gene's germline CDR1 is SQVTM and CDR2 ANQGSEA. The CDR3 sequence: CSVGTGAGYEQYF.

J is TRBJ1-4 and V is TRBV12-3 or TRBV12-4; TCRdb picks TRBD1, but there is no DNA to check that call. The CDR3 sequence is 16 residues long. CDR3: CASRPLRGQANEKLFF.

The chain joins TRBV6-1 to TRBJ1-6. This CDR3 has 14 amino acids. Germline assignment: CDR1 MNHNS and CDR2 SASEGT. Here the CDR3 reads CASSDRGRDSPLHF.

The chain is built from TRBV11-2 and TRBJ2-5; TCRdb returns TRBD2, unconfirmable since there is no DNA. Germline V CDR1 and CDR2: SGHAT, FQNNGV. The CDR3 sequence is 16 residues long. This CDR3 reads CASSSTGGPSTKTQYF. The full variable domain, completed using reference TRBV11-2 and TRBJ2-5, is EAGVAQSPRYKIIEKRQSVAFWCNPISGHATLYWYQQILGQGPKLLIQFQNNGVVDDSQLPKDRFSAERLKGVDSTLKIQPAKLEDSAVYLCASSSTGGPSTKTQYFGPGTRLLVL.